The present T cell receptor (beta chain) was sequenced within a study of control samples from healthy donors and cancer patients. The CDR3 is 16 amino acids. CDR1 and CDR2 (germline): MNHNS, SASEGT. V was clipped by 1 base and J by 1 base, with 13 bases between them. The repertoire was sequenced with immunoSEQ multiplex PCR; TCRdb's copy has only in-frame clones and lacks some. The repertoire holds 190,000 or so clones, with 90% to 95% as singletons. The receptor was isolated from a man aged 18 to 35 in good health. The rearrangement links TRBV6-1 to TRBJ2-5; the D gene is possibly TRBD2 (6 bases). Material for sequencing was blood. The CDR3 spells CASSEEAGGSQETQYF. Written as DNA, the CDR3 is TGTGCCAGCAGTGAAGAGGCAGGAGGGAGCCAAGAGACCCAGTACTTC.